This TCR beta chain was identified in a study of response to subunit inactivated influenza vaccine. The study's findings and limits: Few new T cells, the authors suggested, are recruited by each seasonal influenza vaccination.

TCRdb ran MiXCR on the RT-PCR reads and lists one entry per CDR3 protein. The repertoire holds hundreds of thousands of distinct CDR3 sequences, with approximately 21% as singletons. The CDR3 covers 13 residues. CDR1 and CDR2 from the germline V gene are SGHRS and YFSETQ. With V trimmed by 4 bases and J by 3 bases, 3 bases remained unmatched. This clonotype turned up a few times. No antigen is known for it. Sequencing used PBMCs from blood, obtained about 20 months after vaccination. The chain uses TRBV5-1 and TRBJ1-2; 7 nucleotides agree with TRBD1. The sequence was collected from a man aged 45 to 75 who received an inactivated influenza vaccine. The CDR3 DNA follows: TGCGCCAGCAGCGGGGGACAGCACTATGGCTACACCTTC. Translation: CASSGGQHYGYTF. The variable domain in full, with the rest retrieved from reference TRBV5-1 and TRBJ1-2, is KAGVTQTPRYLIKTRGQQVTLSCSPISGHRSVSWYQQTPGQGLQFLFEYFSETQRNKGNFPGRFSGRQFSNSRSEMNVSTLELGDSALYLCASSGGQHYGYTFGSGTRLTVV.